The 8 T cell receptor beta chains presented below share a single source sample, sequenced in a study of CD8 T cells in Susac syndrome (dated by TCRdb to 2018 to 2020). To prepare the library, the immunoSEQ multiplex PCR assay was applied. RNA was extracted with the RNeasy kit and about 0.45 to 1 ug was reverse transcribed using random hexamers. The public reads were reprocessed in TCRdb via fastp at Q25 and MiXCR, keeping in-frame beta chains. For every CDR3 protein sequence, its rows merge into one entry that carries the most common genes and DNA. This sample holds approximately 110,000 distinct CDR3 sequences; just over 90% were observed only once. In total, the top ten clones hold around 0.3% of the sample. The sample taken for sequencing was CD8+ T cells from PBMCs. The receptors come from a human donor with multiple sclerosis.

The rearrangement links TRBV9 to TRBJ2-1; a weak D match, TRBD1 (6 bases). Germline CDR1 and CDR2: SGDLS and YYNGEE. V lost 3 bases, J lost 4 bases, and 8 bases lay in between. The CDR3 has 13 amino acids. The CDR3 DNA sequence: TGTGCCAGCAGCGCAGGACAGTACAATGAGCAGTTCTTC. Its protein product is CASSAGQYNEQFF. The full variable domain, with the rest looked up from reference TRBV9 and TRBJ2-1, is DSGVTQTPKHLITATGQRVTLRCSPRSGDLSVYWYQQSLDQGLQFLIQYYNGEERAKGNILERFSAQQFPDLHSELNLSSLELGDSALYFCASSAGQYNEQFFGPGTRLTVL.

The chain is built from TRBV5-6 and TRBJ1-2; possibly TRBD1 for D (5 bases). The germline V gene has CDR1 SGHDT and CDR2 YYEEEE. Trimming took off 0 bases at V and 2 bases at J, with 11 bases between the two ends. The CDR3 has 15 amino acids. This CDR3 is CASSLGGTSNYGYTF. The CDR3 coding sequence is TGTGCCAGCAGCTTGGGTGGGACCTCAAACTATGGCTACACCTTC.

V usage is TRBV15 and J usage is TRBJ1-1, with a weak D call TRBD1 (6 bases). Per germline, CDR1 LNHNV and CDR2 YYDKDF (reference sequence). The CDR3 extends over 18 amino acids. V was trimmed by 1 base and J by 0 bases, leaving 18 bases between them. In DNA form, the CDR3 reads TGTGCCACCAGCAGAGGCGGGCCCACAGGGAGAATGAACACTGAAGCTTTCTTT. This encodes CATSRGGPTGRMNTEAFF.

This chain joins TRBV4-1 and TRBJ2-7; D is unclear. The germline CDR1 and CDR2 sequences are MGHRA and YSYEKL. The CDR3 length is 12 residues. Deletions cut 0 bases from V and 6 bases from J, with 6 bases between. CDR3 region: CASSQDGSEQYV. The DNA of the CDR3 is TGCGCCAGCAGCCAAGATGGATCCGAGCAGTACGTC.

This clonotype came up once. The rearrangement uses TRBV29-1 and TRBJ2-1; 10 nucleotides agree with TRBD2. J gave up 0 bases and V 6 bases, and 11 bases lay outside the gene matches. The CDR3 extends over 17 amino acids. Per the germline V gene, CDR1 is SQVTM and CDR2 is ANQGSEA. The CDR3 sequence: CSVYLAGGQSSYNEQFF. CDR3 nucleotides: TGCAGCGTCTACTTAGCGGGAGGCCAGAGCTCCTACAATGAGCAGTTCTTC.

This sequence joins TRBV12-3 or TRBV12-4 and TRBJ2-7; a possible D gene is TRBD2 (6 bases). The CDR3 runs to 16 residues. Trimming stripped 0 bases from V and 1 base from J, with 13 bases between. The CDR3 DNA follows: TGTGCCAGCAGTTTAGCGCTTAGCGGCAAATCCTACGAGCAGTACGTC. It specifies CASSLALSGKSYEQYV.

V gene TRBV12-3 or TRBV12-4 combines with J gene TRBJ1-2; D is ambiguous. The length of the CDR3 is 15 residues. V lost 6 bases and J 4 bases, leaving 18 bases between the germline ends. CDR3 in DNA: TGTGCCAGCAGCCCCTCGGAGGGAACTACCTATGGCTACACCTTC. Translating gives CASSPSEGTTYGYTF.

V and J are TRBV7-9 and TRBJ2-7; no reliable D call. Trimming removed 5 bases from V and 2 bases from J, with 16 bases in between. The CDR3 covers 15 residues. Germline assignment: CDR1 SEHNR and CDR2 FQNEAQ (reference sequence). CDR3 DNA: TGTGCCAGCAGCCCACCGGGCCGGGCAGCCTACGAGCAGTACTTC. Translated, it gives CASSPPGRAAYEQYF.